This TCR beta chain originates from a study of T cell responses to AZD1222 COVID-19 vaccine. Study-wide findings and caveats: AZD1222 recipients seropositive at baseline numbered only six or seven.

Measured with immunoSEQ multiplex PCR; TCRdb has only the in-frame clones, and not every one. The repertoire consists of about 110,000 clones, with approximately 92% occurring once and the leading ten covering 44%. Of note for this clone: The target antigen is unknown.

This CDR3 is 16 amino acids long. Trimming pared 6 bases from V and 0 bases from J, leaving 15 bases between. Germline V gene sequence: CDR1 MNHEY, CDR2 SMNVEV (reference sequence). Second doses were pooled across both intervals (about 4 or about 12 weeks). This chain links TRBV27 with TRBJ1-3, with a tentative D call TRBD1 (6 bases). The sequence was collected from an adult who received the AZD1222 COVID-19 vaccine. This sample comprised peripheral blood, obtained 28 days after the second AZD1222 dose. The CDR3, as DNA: TGTGCCAGCAGCCCGGTGAGGGGGAACTCTGGAAACACCATATATTTT. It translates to CASSPVRGNSGNTIYF.